Given below is one T cell receptor (beta chain) in context. Its cognate antigen is unknown. This specimen belongs to a study of cytomegalovirus exposure and HLA in healthy donors. The study ran its PCR with 60 Vbeta and 13 Jbeta primers. Generated by immunoSEQ multiplex PCR, the TCRdb table keeps only in-frame clones and is missing some. Reported are 150,000 or so clones; the ten largest clones contain around 1.6%. Study observations and caveats: In a later analysis, DRB1 alleles had the most associated TCRs; HLA-C alleles the fewest.

The CDR3 is 14 residues long. Germline V lookup: CDR1 WNHNN, CDR2 SYGVQD (reference sequence). With V trimmed by 7 bases and J by 2 bases, 6 bases remained unmatched. The V gene is TRBV10-1, the J gene TRBJ2-3, with TRBD1 identical over 7 bases. The clonotype comes from a woman aged 50 to 60 in good health and CMV-seronegative. The sample consisted of PBMCs. This chain's CDR3 is CASTTGIPTDTQYF. The CDR3 DNA reads TGCGCCAGCACGACAGGGATCCCCACAGATACGCAGTATTTT.